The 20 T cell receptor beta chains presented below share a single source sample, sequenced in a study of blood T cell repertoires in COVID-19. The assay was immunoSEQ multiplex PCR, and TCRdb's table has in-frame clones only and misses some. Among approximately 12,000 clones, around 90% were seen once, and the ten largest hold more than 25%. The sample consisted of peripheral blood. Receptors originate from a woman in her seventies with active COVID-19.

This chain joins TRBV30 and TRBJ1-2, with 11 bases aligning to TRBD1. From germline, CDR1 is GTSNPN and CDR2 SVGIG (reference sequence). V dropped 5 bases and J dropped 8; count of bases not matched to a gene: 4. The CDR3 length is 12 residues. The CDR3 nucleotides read TGTGCCTGGGGGACAGGGGGTAGGGGCTACACCTTC. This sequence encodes CAWGTGGRGYTF.

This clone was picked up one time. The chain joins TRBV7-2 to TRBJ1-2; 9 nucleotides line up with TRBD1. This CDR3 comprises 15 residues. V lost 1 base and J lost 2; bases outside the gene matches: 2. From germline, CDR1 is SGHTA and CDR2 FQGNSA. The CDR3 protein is CASSLDGQGNYGYTF. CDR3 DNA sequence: TGTGCCAGCAGCTTAGATGGACAGGGGAACTATGGCTACACCTTC.

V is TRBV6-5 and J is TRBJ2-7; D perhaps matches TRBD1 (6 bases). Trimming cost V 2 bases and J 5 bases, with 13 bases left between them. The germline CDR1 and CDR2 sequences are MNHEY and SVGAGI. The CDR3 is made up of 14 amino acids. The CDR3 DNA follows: TGTGCCAGCAGTTACACCTCCTACAGGGACGAGCAGTACTTC. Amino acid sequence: CASSYTSYRDEQYF.

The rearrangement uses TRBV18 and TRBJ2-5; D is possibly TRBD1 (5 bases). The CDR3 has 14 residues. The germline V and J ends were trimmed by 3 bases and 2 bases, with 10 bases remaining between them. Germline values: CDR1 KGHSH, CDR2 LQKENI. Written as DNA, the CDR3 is TGTGCCAGCTCACCCCTCCAGGGACAAGAGACCCAGTACTTC. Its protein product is CASSPLQGQETQYF.

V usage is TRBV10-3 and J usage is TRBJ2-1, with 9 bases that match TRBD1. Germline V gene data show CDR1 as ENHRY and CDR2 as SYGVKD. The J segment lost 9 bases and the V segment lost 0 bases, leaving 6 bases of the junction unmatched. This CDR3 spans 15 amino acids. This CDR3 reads CAISESLDRGGEQFF. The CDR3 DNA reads TGTGCCATCAGTGAGTCGTTGGACAGGGGTGGTGAGCAGTTCTTC.

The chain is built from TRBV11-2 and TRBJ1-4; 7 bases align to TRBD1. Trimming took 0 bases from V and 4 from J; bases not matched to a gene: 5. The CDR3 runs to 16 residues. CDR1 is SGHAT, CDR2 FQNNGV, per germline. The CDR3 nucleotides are TGTGCCAGCAGCTTAGAGACAGGGAAGTTTAATGAAAAACTGTTTTTT. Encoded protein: CASSLETGKFNEKLFF. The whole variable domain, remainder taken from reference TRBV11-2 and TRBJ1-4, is EAGVAQSPRYKIIEKRQSVAFWCNPISGHATLYWYQQILGQGPKLLIQFQNNGVVDDSQLPKDRFSAERLKGVDSTLKIQPAKLEDSAVYLCASSLETGKFNEKLFFGSGTQLSVL.

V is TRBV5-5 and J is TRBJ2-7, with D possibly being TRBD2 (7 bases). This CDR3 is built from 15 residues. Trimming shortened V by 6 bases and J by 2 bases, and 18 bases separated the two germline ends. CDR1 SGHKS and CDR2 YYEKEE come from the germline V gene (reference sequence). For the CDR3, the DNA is TGTGCCAGCATCCACGGGGAGGGGGGCACCTACGAGCAGTACTTC. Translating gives CASIHGEGGTYEQYF.

The CDR3 sequence is CASSTGLAGGPVSYNEQFF. The CDR3 coding sequence is TGCGCCAGCAGCACGGGACTAGCGGGAGGGCCAGTATCCTACAATGAGCAGTTCTTC. The chain uses TRBV5-1 and TRBJ2-1; 16 nucleotides agree with TRBD2. From germline, CDR1 is SGHRS and CDR2 YFSETQ. J gave up 1 base and V 4 bases, and 8 bases lay outside the gene matches. There are 19 residues in the CDR3.

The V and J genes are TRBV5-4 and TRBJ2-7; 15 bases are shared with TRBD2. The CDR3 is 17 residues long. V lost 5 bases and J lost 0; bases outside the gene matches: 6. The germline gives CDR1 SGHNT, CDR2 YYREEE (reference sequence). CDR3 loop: CASSSGTSGRLSYEQYF. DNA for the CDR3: TGTGCCAGCAGTTCCGGGACTAGCGGGAGGCTCTCCTACGAGCAGTACTTC.

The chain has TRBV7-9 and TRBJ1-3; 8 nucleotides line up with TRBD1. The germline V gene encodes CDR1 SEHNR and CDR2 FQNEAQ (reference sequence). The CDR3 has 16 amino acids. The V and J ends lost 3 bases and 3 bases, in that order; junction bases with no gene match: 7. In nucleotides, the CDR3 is TGTGCCAGCAGCTTGAGGCCAGGGACAGGTGGAAACACCATATATTTT. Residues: CASSLRPGTGGNTIYF. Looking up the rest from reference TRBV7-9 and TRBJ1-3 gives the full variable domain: DTGVSQNPRHKITKRGQNVTFRCDPISEHNRLYWYRQTLGQGPEFLTYFQNEAQLEKSRLLSDRFSAERPKGSFSTLEIQRTEQGDSAMYLCASSLRPGTGGNTIYFGEGSWLTVV.

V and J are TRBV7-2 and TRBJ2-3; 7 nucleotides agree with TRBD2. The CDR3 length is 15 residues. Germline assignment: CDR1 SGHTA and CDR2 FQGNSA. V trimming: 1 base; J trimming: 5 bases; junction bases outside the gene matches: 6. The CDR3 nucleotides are TGTGCCAGCAGCTTAGTCGGCGGGAGAGTAGATACGCAGTATTTT. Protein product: CASSLVGGRVDTQYF.

The CDR3 region has the DNA TGTGCCAGCTCACGACAGGGCTACGAGCAGTACTTC. Protein: CASSRQGYEQYF. The V and J genes are TRBV18 and TRBJ2-7, with TRBD1 matching over 7 bases. This CDR3 has 12 residues. The germline CDR1 and CDR2 sequences are KGHSH and LQKENI. Trimming removed 4 bases from V and 3 bases from J; junction bases left unmatched: 0.

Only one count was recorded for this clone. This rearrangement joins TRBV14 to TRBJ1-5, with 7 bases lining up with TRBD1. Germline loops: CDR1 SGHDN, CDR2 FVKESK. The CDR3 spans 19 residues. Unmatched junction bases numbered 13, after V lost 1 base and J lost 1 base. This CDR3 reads CASSQVRTGIDESNQPQHF. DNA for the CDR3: TGTGCCAGCAGCCAAGTACGGACAGGAATCGACGAAAGCAATCAGCCCCAGCATTTT.

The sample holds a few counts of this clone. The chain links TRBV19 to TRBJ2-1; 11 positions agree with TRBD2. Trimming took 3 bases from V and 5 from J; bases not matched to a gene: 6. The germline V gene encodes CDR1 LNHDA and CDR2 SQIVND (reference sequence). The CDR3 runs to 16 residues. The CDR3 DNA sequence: TGTGCCAGTAGTATCAGACTAGCGGGGCTTGACAATGAGCAGTTCTTC. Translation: CASSIRLAGLDNEQFF.

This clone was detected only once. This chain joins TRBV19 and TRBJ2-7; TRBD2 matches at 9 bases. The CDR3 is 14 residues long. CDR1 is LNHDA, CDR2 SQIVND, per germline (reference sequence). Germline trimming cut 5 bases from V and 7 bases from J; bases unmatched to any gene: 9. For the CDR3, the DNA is TGTGCCAGTAGTCCCGGCGGGAGGGCTGGAGAGCAGTACTTC. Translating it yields CASSPGGRAGEQYF. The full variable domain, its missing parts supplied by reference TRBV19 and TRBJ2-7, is DGGITQSPKYLFRKEGQNVTLSCEQNLNHDAMYWYRQDPGQGLRLIYYSQIVNDFQKGDIAEGYSVSREKKESFPLTVTSAQKNPTAFYLCASSPGGRAGEQYFGPGTRLTVT.

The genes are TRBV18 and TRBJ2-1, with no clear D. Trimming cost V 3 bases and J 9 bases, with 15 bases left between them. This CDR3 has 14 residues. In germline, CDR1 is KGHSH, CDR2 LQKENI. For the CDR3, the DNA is TGTGCCAGCTCACCTGCCGTTTTAGATGGTGAGCAGTTCTTC. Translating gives CASSPAVLDGEQFF.

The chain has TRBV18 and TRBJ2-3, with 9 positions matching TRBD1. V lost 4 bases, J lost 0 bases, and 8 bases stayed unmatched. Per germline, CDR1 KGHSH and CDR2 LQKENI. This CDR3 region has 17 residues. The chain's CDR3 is CASSQLGQGSSTDTQYF. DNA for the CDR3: TGTGCCAGCTCACAACTGGGACAGGGTAGTAGCACAGATACGCAGTATTTT.

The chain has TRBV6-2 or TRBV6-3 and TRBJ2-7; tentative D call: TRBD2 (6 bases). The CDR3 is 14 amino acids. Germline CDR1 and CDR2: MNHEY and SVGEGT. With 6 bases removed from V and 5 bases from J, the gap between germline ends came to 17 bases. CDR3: CASSRDSVAHEQYF. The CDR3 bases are TGTGCCAGCAGCCGGGACTCCGTTGCCCACGAGCAGTACTTC.

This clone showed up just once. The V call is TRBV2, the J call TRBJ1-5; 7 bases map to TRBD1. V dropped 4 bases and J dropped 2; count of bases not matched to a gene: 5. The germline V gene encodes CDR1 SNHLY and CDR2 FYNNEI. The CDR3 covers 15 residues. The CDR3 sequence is CASSAGQIGNQPQHF. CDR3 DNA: TGTGCCAGCAGTGCGGGACAGATAGGCAATCAGCCCCAGCATTTT. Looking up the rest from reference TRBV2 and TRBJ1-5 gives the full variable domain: EPEVTQTPSHQVTQMGQEVILRCVPISNHLYFYWYRQILGQKVEFLVSFYNNEISEKSEIFDDQFSVERPDGSNFTLKIRSTKLEDSAMYFCASSAGQIGNQPQHFGDGTRLSIL.

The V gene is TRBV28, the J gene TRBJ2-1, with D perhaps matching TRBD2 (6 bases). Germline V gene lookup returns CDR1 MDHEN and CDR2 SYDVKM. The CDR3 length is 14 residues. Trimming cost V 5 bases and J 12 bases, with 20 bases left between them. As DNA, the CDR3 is TGTGCCAGCAGTCCCCCCCGGGACTCCCCGGGGCAGTTCTTC. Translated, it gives CASSPPRDSPGQFF.